This TCR gamma chain was observed in a study of Vδ1+ human thymocytes. Findings and caveats of the study: In the thymus, TRG and TRD repertoires looked highly polyclonal with Gaussian CDR3 lengths. Unlike peripheral blood Vdelta1+ controls, thymic delta-chain sequences included around 18% Vdelta2 and few Vdelta3.

This clone was observed a few times. Its cognate antigen is unknown. Extracted RNA was reverse transcribed into cDNA. CDR3 amplicons came from multiplex PCR with pooled V-gene forward and constant-region reverse primers. TCRdb reprocessed the multiplex PCR reads through CATT. The sample yields tens of thousands of gamma-chain clones, more than 15% seen once. Germline V gene lookup returns CDR1 GITISATS and CDR2 ISYDGTV (reference sequence). CDR3 length: 14 amino acids. With V trimmed by 7 bases and J by 10 bases, 19 bases remained unmatched. The chain joins TRGV9 to TRGJ1 or TRGJ2. The source of this sequence is a boy in the first two years of life who had congenital heart surgery. The sample taken for sequencing was Vdelta1+ gamma-delta thymocytes from the thymus. Subset here: FACS-sorted CD3+ TCRalphabeta- TCRVdelta1+ TCRVdelta2- thymocytes. CDR3 in DNA: TGTGCCTTGTGTGTGTGTACCAAATGGCCCAAGAAACTCTTT. It yields the protein CALCVCTKWPKKLF.